Below are 23 T cell receptor beta chains sequenced from a single sample in a study of cytomegalovirus exposure and HLA in healthy donors. The PCR was carried out with 60 Vbeta primers and 13 Jbeta primers. Sequencing used immunoSEQ multiplex PCR; TCRdb keeps in-frame clones, though not all of them. This table holds about 130,000 clones, about 73% found once. The sample was PBMCs. These receptors all come from a woman in her forties or fifties in good health and CMV-seropositive.

This chain's CDR3 is CASSYQNSPLHF. CDR3 coding DNA: TGTGCCAGCAGTTATCAGAATTCACCCCTCCACTTT. The genes are TRBV27 and TRBJ1-6; D remains ambiguous. The germline gives CDR1 MNHEY, CDR2 SMNVEV (reference sequence). This CDR3 has 12 residues. The V end lost 4 bases, the J end lost 7 bases, and 5 bases lay between the germline ends.

CDR3: CASLPGSALHEQYF. DNA for the CDR3: TGTGCCAGCCTCCCTGGGAGCGCGTTGCACGAGCAGTACTTC. The gene calls are TRBV6-6 and TRBJ2-7, with D possibly being TRBD2 (5 bases). Germline CDR1 reads MNHNY; CDR2 reads SVGAGI (reference sequence). There are 14 residues in the CDR3. V gave up 8 bases and J gave up 5 bases, with 19 bases separating them.

About this clone itself: The identical CDR3 is also encoded by other nucleotide sequences in the sample. This chain joins TRBV10-2 and TRBJ2-7, with D tentatively TRBD1 (6 bases). The germline CDR1 and CDR2 sequences are WSHSY and SAAADI. The V gene lost 5 bases and the J gene lost 5 bases, with 16 bases spanning the gap. The CDR3 runs 14 residues. This CDR3 reads CASSSGTLSHEQYF. The CDR3 nucleotides read TGCGCCAGCAGTTCCGGGACACTCTCGCACGAGCAGTACTTC.

This clone appeared a few times. The rearrangement links TRBV19 to TRBJ2-5, with D possibly TRBD1 on 6 matching bases. This CDR3 comprises 13 residues. The V gene's germline CDR1 is LNHDA and CDR2 SQIVND (reference sequence). V lost 3 bases and J lost 3, with 8 bases in between. In DNA form, the CDR3 reads TGTGCCAGTAGTATTACAGGGAAAGAGACCCAGTACTTC. It specifies CASSITGKETQYF.

V and J are TRBV7-9 and TRBJ2-7; 14 bases are shared with TRBD2. The CDR3 spans 15 residues. The V gene end was trimmed by 5 bases and the J gene end by 5 bases; junction bases not matched to a gene: 5. The germline V gene has CDR1 SEHNR and CDR2 FQNEAQ (reference sequence). The CDR3 coding sequence is TGTGCCAGCAGCCTGGGACTAGCGGGGGTTGACGAGCAGTACTTC. The encoded protein is CASSLGLAGVDEQYF.

The rearrangement uses TRBV15 and TRBJ1-4; D not resolved. Germline lookup yields CDR1 LNHNV and CDR2 YYDKDF (reference sequence). V lost 0 bases and J lost 11, with 10 bases in between. This CDR3 has 13 amino acids. CDR3 in amino acids: CATSRDKKAKLFF. CDR3 sequence (DNA): TGTGCCACCAGCAGAGATAAAAAAGCTAAACTGTTTTTT.

The rearrangement joins TRBV11-2 to TRBJ1-5; D not resolved. The V end was cut by 5 bases, the J end by 4 bases, with 9 bases between. Germline CDR1 SGHAT, CDR2 FQNNGV. The CDR3 has 13 residues. Here the CDR3 reads CASSPNTNQPQHF. CDR3 coding DNA: TGTGCCAGCAGCCCCAACACGAATCAGCCCCAGCATTTT.

The chain is built from TRBV18 and TRBJ1-6; 8 bases align to TRBD1. With 4 bases clipped from V and 7 bases from J, the junction kept 9 bases outside the gene matches. This CDR3 has 16 amino acids. The germline V gene encodes CDR1 KGHSH and CDR2 LQKENI. CDR3 amino acids: CASSLDRGARNSPLHF. The CDR3 nucleotides read TGTGCCAGCTCACTTGACAGGGGTGCTCGCAATTCACCCCTCCACTTT.

This sequence joins TRBV9 and TRBJ2-6, with 7 bases fitting TRBD1. The germline CDR1 and CDR2 sequences are SGDLS and YYNGEE. V lost 7 bases and J lost 2; bases outside the gene matches: 6. The CDR3 is 15 amino acids. CDR3 protein: CASQRGQTGANVLTF. In DNA form, the CDR3 reads TGTGCCAGCCAGAGGGGGCAGACTGGGGCCAACGTCCTGACTTTC. The full variable domain, in which reference TRBV9 and TRBJ2-6 provide the parts outside the CDR3, is DSGVTQTPKHLITATGQRVTLRCSPRSGDLSVYWYQQSLDQGLQFLIQYYNGEERAKGNILERFSAQQFPDLHSELNLSSLELGDSALYFCASQRGQTGANVLTFGAGSRLTVL.

The J gene is TRBJ2-3, the V gene TRBV5-1; TRBD1 agrees at 8 bases. The CDR3 runs 16 residues. V dropped 4 bases and J dropped 4; count of bases not matched to a gene: 11. Germline V lookup: CDR1 SGHRS, CDR2 YFSETQ. CDR3 amino acids: CASSRTTGETADTQYF. CDR3 in DNA: TGCGCCAGCAGCAGAACGACAGGGGAAACGGCAGATACGCAGTATTTT.

The CDR3 spells CASSIDRGGSGNTIYF. CDR3 coding DNA: TGCGCCAGCAGCATAGACAGGGGGGGCTCTGGAAACACCATATATTTT. This sequence joins TRBV5-1 and TRBJ1-3; 9 positions match TRBD1. J gave up 0 bases and V 4 bases, and 5 bases lay outside the gene matches. Germline V CDR1 and CDR2: SGHRS, YFSETQ. The CDR3 has 16 residues.

This chain links TRBV5-1 with TRBJ2-1; 7 bases agree with TRBD2. CDR1 SGHRS and CDR2 YFSETQ come from the germline V gene. The CDR3 contains 13 residues. J lost 2 bases, V lost 8 bases, and 4 bases had no gene match. This chain's CDR3 is CASRGGTYNEQFF. The CDR3 DNA sequence: TGCGCCAGTCGCGGGGGAACCTACAATGAGCAGTTCTTC. The full variable domain, its missing parts supplied by reference TRBV5-1 and TRBJ2-1, is KAGVTQTPRYLIKTRGQQVTLSCSPISGHRSVSWYQQTPGQGLQFLFEYFSETQRNKGNFPGRFSGRQFSNSRSEMNVSTLELGDSALYLCASRGGTYNEQFFGPGTRLTVL.

The V call is TRBV7-2, the J call TRBJ2-5, with D maybe TRBD2 (6 bases). Germline loops: CDR1 SGHTA, CDR2 FQGNSA. The CDR3 runs 16 residues. V lost 7 bases, J lost 5 bases, and 23 bases lay in between. The CDR3 sequence is CASNISPAEGLETQYF. DNA of the CDR3: TGTGCCAGCAATATTAGCCCGGCGGAGGGGCTGGAGACCCAGTACTTC.

This clone was recorded once. The chain uses TRBV7-9 and TRBJ1-3; D call uncertain. V was clipped by 3 bases and J by 4 bases, with 7 bases between them. CDR1 is SEHNR and CDR2 is FQNEAQ in the germline V gene (reference sequence). CDR3 length: 13 amino acids. As DNA, the CDR3 is TGTGCCAGCAGCTTCCTAACCGGAAACACCATATATTTT. Encoded protein: CASSFLTGNTIYF.

CDR3: CASSYSGLAGQETQYF. CDR3 in DNA: TGTGCCAGCAGTTACTCGGGGCTAGCGGGGCAAGAGACCCAGTACTTC. The V and J genes are TRBV6-6 and TRBJ2-5; 9 bases are a match to TRBD2. V shed 0 bases, J shed 2 bases, and the junction held 4 bases outside the gene matches. The CDR3 loop spans 16 amino acids. The germline gives CDR1 MNHNY, CDR2 SVGAGI (reference sequence).

This clone has more than one count but fewer than ten. The CDR3 sequence is CASSLTQSGGLHF. CDR3 sequence (DNA): TGTGCCAGCAGCTTGACGCAGAGCGGGGGCCTCCACTTT. This sequence joins TRBV5-5 and TRBJ1-6, with D tentatively TRBD1 (5 bases). The CDR3 length is 13 residues. Germline CDR1 and CDR2: SGHKS and YYEKEE (reference sequence). Deletions cut 1 base from V and 15 bases from J, with 14 bases between.

The chain uses TRBV6-5 and TRBJ1-4, with D uncertain. This CDR3 has 13 residues. V was cut by 6 bases and J by 5 bases, with 10 bases left in between. Germline V gene sequence: CDR1 MNHEY, CDR2 SVGAGI. This CDR3 is CASRTGGNEKLFF. DNA for the CDR3: TGTGCCAGCAGGACTGGCGGGAATGAAAAACTGTTTTTT.

The CDR3 DNA reads as TGCGCCAGCAGCCAAAACACAGTGGCTGGCTACACCTTC. The encoded protein is CASSQNTVAGYTF. The rearrangement uses TRBV4-1 and TRBJ1-2, with D hard to call. The CDR3 length is 13 residues. Germline V gene sequence: CDR1 MGHRA, CDR2 YSYEKL. The V and J ends lost 2 bases and 7 bases respectively, with 11 bases between them.

The chain recombines TRBV19 with TRBJ1-6; TRBD1 is a possible D gene (6 bases). CDR1 is LNHDA, CDR2 SQIVND, per germline (reference sequence). The CDR3 contains 14 residues. Trimming took 7 bases from V and 3 from J, leaving 10 bases between them. The CDR3: CASTPGHYNSPLHF. CDR3 nucleotides: TGTGCCAGTACCCCGGGACACTATAATTCACCCCTCCACTTT.

The chain joins TRBV12-5 to TRBJ2-3, with 7 bases lining up with TRBD2. J was trimmed by 2 bases and V by 6 bases; bases with no gene match: 17. Germline values: CDR1 LGHNT, CDR2 FRNRAP. This CDR3 is built from 18 residues. The CDR3 DNA reads TGTGCTAGTGGGGCCGGGGCTAGCGGAGTCGGAATCACAGATACGCAGTATTTT. Protein product: CASGAGASGVGITDTQYF. Based on the CDR3 plus reference TRBV12-5 and TRBJ2-3, the full variable domain is DARVTQTPRHKVTEMGQEVTMRCQPILGHNTVFWYRQTMMQGLELLAYFRNRAPLDDSGMPKDRFSAEMPDATLATLKIQPSEPRDSAVYFCASGAGASGVGITDTQYFGPGTRLTVL.

CDR3: CASSLLNNQPQHF. As DNA, the CDR3 is TGTGCCAGCAGCTTACTAAACAATCAGCCCCAGCATTTT. This chain uses TRBV7-7 with TRBJ1-5; the D is unclear. Per the germline V gene, CDR1 is SSHAT and CDR2 is FNYEAQ (reference sequence). The CDR3 has 13 residues. V was shortened by 2 bases and J by 3 bases, with 5 bases between the two germline ends.

The sample holds a few counts of this clone. The chain couples TRBV6-5 to TRBJ2-1; D is possibly TRBD2 (5 bases). V lost 10 bases to trimming and J lost 5 bases, with 15 bases between them. The CDR3 runs 13 residues. Germline values: CDR1 MNHEY, CDR2 SVGAGI. Here the CDR3 DNA reads TGTGCCACAACCCCGGACGGGAACAATGAGCAGTTCTTC. It specifies CATTPDGNNEQFF.

CDR3 loop: CASSPQGSSQITEAFF. CDR3 coding DNA: TGTGCCAGCAGCCCACAGGGTAGTTCGCAGATCACTGAAGCTTTCTTT. V gene TRBV7-8 combines with J gene TRBJ1-1; TRBD1 might be the D (6 bases). Germline lookup yields CDR1 SGHVS and CDR2 FQNEAQ. CDR3 length equals 16 residues. The V and J ends lost 5 bases and 4 bases respectively, with 20 bases between them.